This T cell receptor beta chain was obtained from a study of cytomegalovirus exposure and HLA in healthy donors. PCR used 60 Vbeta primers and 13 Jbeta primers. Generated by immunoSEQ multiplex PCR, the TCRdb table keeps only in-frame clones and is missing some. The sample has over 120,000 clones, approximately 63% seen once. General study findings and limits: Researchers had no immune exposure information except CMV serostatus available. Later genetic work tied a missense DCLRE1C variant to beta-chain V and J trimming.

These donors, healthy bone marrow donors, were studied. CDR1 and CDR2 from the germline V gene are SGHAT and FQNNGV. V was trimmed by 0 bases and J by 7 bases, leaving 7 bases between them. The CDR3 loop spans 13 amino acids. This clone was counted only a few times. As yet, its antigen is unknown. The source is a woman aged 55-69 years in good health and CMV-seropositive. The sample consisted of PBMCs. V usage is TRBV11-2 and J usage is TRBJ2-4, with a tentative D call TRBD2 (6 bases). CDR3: CASSLEAGNIQYF. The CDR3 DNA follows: TGTGCCAGCAGCTTAGAGGCGGGGAACATTCAGTACTTC.